This section outlines one T cell receptor beta chain sequence together with its context. Its specificity is not known. The entry originates in a study of T cell responses to AZD1222 COVID-19 vaccine. The study, taken as a whole, reports: Seropositive at baseline were only a handful of AZD1222 recipients. The sample set comprised mostly white British donors with more females, and clonal diversity was possibly underestimated. Following two doses of AZD1222, Spike-specific TCR breadth and depth rose.

Profiling relied on immunoSEQ multiplex PCR, and the TCRdb table lists in-frame clones only, not all of them. The sample gives 50,000 to 60,000 clones, approximately 80% of which show up once; about 5% is in the top ten. Investigators merged groups given second doses at roughly 4 or roughly 12 weeks. The CDR3 totals 13 residues. Trimming stripped 2 bases from V and 6 bases from J, with 8 bases between. Germline V gene sequence: CDR1 SEHNR, CDR2 FQNEAQ (reference sequence). The input for sequencing was peripheral blood, taken 28 days after the second AZD1222 dose. This clonotype was sampled from an adult who received the AZD1222 COVID-19 vaccine. The chain has TRBV7-9 and TRBJ1-5; no clear D. CDR3 in amino acids: CASSLSRSQPQHF. As DNA, the CDR3 is TGTGCCAGCAGCTTATCCAGGAGTCAGCCCCAGCATTTT.